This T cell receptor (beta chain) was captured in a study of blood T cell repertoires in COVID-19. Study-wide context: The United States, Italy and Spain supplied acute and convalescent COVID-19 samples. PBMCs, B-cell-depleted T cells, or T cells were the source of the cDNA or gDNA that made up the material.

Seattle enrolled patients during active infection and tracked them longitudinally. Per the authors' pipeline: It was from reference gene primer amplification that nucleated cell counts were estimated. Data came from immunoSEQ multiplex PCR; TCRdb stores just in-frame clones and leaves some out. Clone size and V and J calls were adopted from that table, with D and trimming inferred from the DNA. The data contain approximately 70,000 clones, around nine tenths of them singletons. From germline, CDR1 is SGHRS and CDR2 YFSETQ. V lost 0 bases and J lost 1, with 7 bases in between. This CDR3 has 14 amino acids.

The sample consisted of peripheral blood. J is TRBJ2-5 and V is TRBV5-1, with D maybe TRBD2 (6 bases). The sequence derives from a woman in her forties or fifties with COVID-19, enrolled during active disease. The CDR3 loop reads CASSLGDFQETQYF. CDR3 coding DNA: TGCGCCAGCAGCTTGGGGGACTTCCAAGAGACCCAGTACTTC.